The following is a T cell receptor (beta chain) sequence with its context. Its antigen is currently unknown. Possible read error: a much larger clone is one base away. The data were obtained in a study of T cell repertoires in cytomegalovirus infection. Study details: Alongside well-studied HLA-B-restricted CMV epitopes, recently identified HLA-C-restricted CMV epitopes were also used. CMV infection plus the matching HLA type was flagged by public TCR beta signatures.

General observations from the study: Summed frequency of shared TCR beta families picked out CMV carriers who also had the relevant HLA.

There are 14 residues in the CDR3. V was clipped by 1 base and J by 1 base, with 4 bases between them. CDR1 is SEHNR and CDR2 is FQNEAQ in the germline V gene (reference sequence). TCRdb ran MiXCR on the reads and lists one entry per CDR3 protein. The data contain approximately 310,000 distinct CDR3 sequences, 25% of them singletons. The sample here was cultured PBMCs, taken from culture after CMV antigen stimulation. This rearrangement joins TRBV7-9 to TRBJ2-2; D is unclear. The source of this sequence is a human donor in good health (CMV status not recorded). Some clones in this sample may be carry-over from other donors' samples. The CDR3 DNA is TGTGCCAGCAGCTTAGATGGGAACACCGGGGAGCTGTTTTTT. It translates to CASSLDGNTGELFF.